These 3 T cell receptor beta chains were all obtained from the same sample, sequenced in a study of persistence of HIV-infected CD4 T cells. Sequencing used immunoSEQ version 4 in survey mode. Method: immunoSEQ multiplex PCR; TCRdb's copy keeps in-frame clones and lacks some. The sample has 35,000 to 40,000 clones, around 90% seen once. The antigens for these receptors are not known. Cells were stimulated nonspecifically with anti-CD3/anti-CD28 magnetic beads. CD4+ T cells upregulating both CD40 ligand and CD69 were sorted as responding cells. Sequences were derived from CD4+ T cells sorted from PBMCs after 18-hour stimulation, sampled from a patient who received antiretroviral therapy. All receptors come from an adult man with HIV who was CMV-seropositive.

The gene calls are TRBV27 and TRBJ1-4; 7 positions agree with TRBD1. Trimming at V came to 3 bases and at J to 5 bases, leaving 9 bases not matched to a gene. Germline V gene sequence: CDR1 MNHEY, CDR2 SMNVEV (reference sequence). The CDR3 loop spans 16 amino acids. The CDR3, as DNA: TGTGCCAGCAGTTTTGTGGCGGGACAGATAAATGAAAAACTGTTTTTT. Its protein is CASSFVAGQINEKLFF.

This clone was seen more than once but under ten times. A junction boundary mismatches the germline segment, possibly from a read error. The rearrangement uses TRBV19 and TRBJ2-3; 9 bases align to TRBD2. This CDR3 has 14 amino acids. Germline V gives CDR1 LNHDA, CDR2 SQIVND (reference sequence). CDR3 protein: CASSSSGRPDTQYF. Here the CDR3 DNA reads TGTGCCAGTAGTTCCAGCGGGAGGCCAGACACGCAGTATTTT.

The chain is built from TRBV3-1 (or the pseudogene TRBV3-2) and TRBJ2-3; possibly TRBD1 for D (5 bases). The ends were cut back, 0 bases at V and 7 bases at J, with 14 bases in the middle. The CDR3 is 15 amino acids. Germline-derived CDR1 and CDR2 are LGHDT and YNNKEL (reference sequence). CDR3 sequence (DNA): TGTGCCAGCAGCCAAGATCCGGATCAGGGTAATACGCAGTATTTT. Translated: CASSQDPDQGNTQYF.